Listed below are T cell receptor beta chains from one sample, sequenced in a study of blood T cell repertoires in COVID-19. Sequencing used immunoSEQ multiplex PCR; TCRdb keeps in-frame clones, though not all of them. The sample contains over 250,000 clones, more than 75% of which appear only once. Sequencing was carried out using peripheral blood. The receptors were sampled from a woman aged 45-60 years with acute or convalescent COVID-19. Both conserved end residues are part of each CDR3. Fields, in order: CDR3 length, D gene, V gene, clone size, J gene, CDR3 protein, CDR3 DNA. The D gene is left open where the match is weak. The listing skips clone size in some rows; elsewhere it reads once, few, many or a size class.

16	TRBD1	TRBV30	once	TRBJ2-2	CAWSGDRAANTGELFF	TGTGCCTGGAGTGGAGACAGGGCGGCGAACACCGGGGAGCTGTTTTTT
16	TRBD1	TRBV18	once	TRBJ1-2	CASSQETGGADYGYTF	TGTGCCAGCTCCCAGGAAACAGGGGGCGCGGACTATGGCTACACCTTC
13	TRBD2	TRBV6-5	NA	TRBJ2-7	CASRPTSVYEQYF	TGTGCCAGCAGGCCGACTAGCGTCTACGAGCAGTACTTC
17	NA	TRBV7-7	NA	TRBJ1-4	CASSRSLEGGIGEKLFF	TGTGCCAGCAGCCGATCCCTGGAGGGCGGAATTGGAGAAAAACTGTTTTTT
14	TRBD2	TRBV3-1/TRBV3-2	NA	TRBJ2-1	CASSQTSGDNEQFF	TGTGCCAGCAGCCAGACTAGCGGTGACAATGAGCAGTTCTTC
14	NA	TRBV28	NA	TRBJ1-1	CASSPTRPNTEAFF	TGTGCCAGCAGTCCGACTCGCCCCAACACTGAAGCTTTCTTT
15	TRBD2	TRBV7-2	NA	TRBJ2-5	CASSPWAGGTETQYF	TGTGCCAGCAGCCCGTGGGCGGGAGGCACAGAGACCCAGTACTTC
13	NA	TRBV18	NA	TRBJ1-1	CASSSNRVTEAFF	TGTGCCAGCTCGAGTAACAGGGTCACTGAAGCTTTCTTT
15	TRBD2	TRBV5-1	NA	TRBJ2-2	CASSLVQRGSGELFF	TGCGCCAGCAGCTTGGTTCAGCGGGGGAGCGGGGAGCTGTTTTTT
13	NA	TRBV7-2	NA	TRBJ1-5	CASSLAGGQPQHF	TGTGCCAGCAGCTTAGCGGGGGGTCAGCCCCAGCATTTT
15	TRBD1	TRBV5-1	NA	TRBJ1-2	CASSWTGTESYGYTF	TGCGCCAGCAGCTGGACCGGGACAGAATCATATGGCTACACCTTC
15	NA	TRBV27	NA	TRBJ2-3	CASSFDGRIMDTQYF	TGTGCCAGCAGTTTTGATGGCAGGATCATGGATACGCAGTATTTT
14	TRBD1	TRBV4-2	few	TRBJ2-2	CASRGQTYTGELFF	TGTGCCAGCAGGGGACAGACGTACACCGGGGAGCTGTTTTTT
11	NA	TRBV12-3/TRBV12-4	NA	TRBJ1-2	CAGKTGGGYTF	TGTGCCGGCAAGACAGGAGGCGGCTACACCTTC
14	TRBD1	TRBV6-5	once	TRBJ1-5	CASILTGGQQPQHF	TGTGCCAGCATTTTGACAGGGGGCCAACAGCCCCAGCATTTT
16	NA	TRBV11-1	NA	TRBJ2-6	CASSLAQGKGANVLTF	TGTGCCAGCAGCTTAGCCCAGGGGAAAGGGGCCAACGTCCTGACTTTC
14	NA	TRBV9	NA	TRBJ1-1	CASSLRPGDTEAFF	TGTGCCAGCAGCTTACGACCAGGGGACACTGAAGCTTTCTTT
16	TRBD2	TRBV7-2	NA	TRBJ2-1	CASSLQGTSGRSEQFF	TGTGCCAGCAGCTTACAAGGGACTAGCGGGAGGAGTGAGCAGTTCTTC
19	TRBD1	TRBV28	NA	TRBJ1-1	CASSLNLAPGQVLNTEAFF	TGTGCCAGCAGTCTAAACCTCGCTCCGGGACAGGTCCTGAACACTGAAGCTTTCTTT
12	NA	TRBV11-2	NA	TRBJ2-1	CASSHGSNEQFF	TGTGCCAGCAGCCATGGTAGCAATGAGCAGTTCTTC
14	NA	TRBV18	NA	TRBJ1-5	CASSPGQAYQPQHF	TGTGCCAGCTCACCGGGGCAGGCGTATCAGCCCCAGCATTTT
20	TRBD1	TRBV2	NA	TRBJ1-1	CASTRYPPVQGAARNTEAFF	TGTGCCAGCACCAGGTATCCCCCGGTCCAGGGGGCTGCTAGGAACACTGAAGCTTTCTTT
13	NA	TRBV12-3/TRBV12-4	NA	TRBJ1-2	CASSLYTDYGYTF	TGTGCCAGCAGTTTATATACAGACTATGGCTACACCTTC
14	NA	TRBV27	NA	TRBJ2-7	CASSSPGTSYEQYF	TGTGCCAGCAGTTCCCCCGGGACTTCATACGAGCAGTACTTC
15	TRBD1	TRBV19	NA	TRBJ1-1	CASSEGTGGNTEAFF	TGTGCCAGTAGTGAGGGGACAGGGGGGAACACTGAAGCTTTCTTT
17	TRBD2	TRBV10-3	NA	TRBJ2-2	CAISAPPSGGNTGELFF	TGTGCCATCAGTGCCCCTCCCAGCGGGGGTAACACCGGGGAGCTGTTTTTT
16	TRBD2	TRBV4-2	NA	TRBJ2-3	CASSQGSGRAAGTQYF	TGTGCCAGCAGCCAAGGTAGCGGGAGGGCCGCAGGTACGCAGTATTTT
15	TRBD2	TRBV30	NA	TRBJ2-5	CALILAGGSPETQYF	TGTGCCTTAATACTAGCGGGAGGGTCCCCAGAGACCCAGTACTTC
16	TRBD2	TRBV3-1/TRBV3-2	once	TRBJ2-7	CASSQEGRERLYEQYF	TGTGCCAGCAGCCAAGAAGGGCGGGAGAGACTCTACGAGCAGTACTTC
16	TRBD2	TRBV18	NA	TRBJ2-7	CASSPPTSGRAYEQYF	TGTGCCAGCTCACCACCTACTAGCGGGAGGGCCTACGAGCAGTACTTC
15	NA	TRBV18	NA	TRBJ1-3	CASSRGQISGNTIYF	TGTGCCAGCTCACGAGGACAGATCTCTGGAAACACCATATATTTT
17	TRBD2	TRBV6-2/TRBV6-3	NA	TRBJ2-1	CASSYGEREDSYNEQFF	TGTGCCAGCAGTTACGGTGAACGGGAGGACTCCTACAATGAGCAGTTCTTC
18	TRBD1	TRBV5-6	NA	TRBJ1-1	CASSALDRGPRLNTEAFF	TGTGCCAGCAGCGCCCTAGACAGGGGGCCGAGATTGAACACTGAAGCTTTCTTT
16	TRBD1	TRBV24-1	NA	TRBJ1-1	CATSDFPGQGNTEAFF	TGTGCCACCAGTGATTTCCCGGGACAGGGGAACACTGAAGCTTTCTTT
16	NA	TRBV9	NA	TRBJ2-3	CASSVAPRGYTDTQYF	TGTGCCAGCAGCGTAGCCCCGCGAGGGTACACAGATACGCAGTATTTT
16	TRBD2	TRBV28	NA	TRBJ2-7	CASSLWGTSGSYEQYF	TGTGCCAGCAGTTTATGGGGGACTAGCGGATCCTACGAGCAGTACTTC
13	NA	TRBV5-4	NA	TRBJ1-2	CASSPGLTYGYTF	TGTGCCAGCAGCCCCGGACTGACCTATGGCTACACCTTC
16	TRBD2	TRBV11-2	NA	TRBJ2-7	CASSFLTSVASYEQYF	TGTGCCAGCAGCTTTTTGACTAGCGTCGCCTCCTACGAGCAGTACTTC
16	NA	TRBV5-1	NA	TRBJ1-4	CASSSVGQNSNEKLFF	TGCGCCAGCAGCTCCGTCGGACAGAACTCGAATGAAAAACTGTTTTTT
14	NA	TRBV5-6	NA	TRBJ1-3	CASSLFGEDYTIYF	TGTGCCAGCAGCTTGTTCGGAGAAGATTACACCATATATTTT
12	NA	TRBV7-2	NA	TRBJ2-7	CASSLAGAEQYF	TGTGCCAGCAGCTTAGCAGGGGCCGAGCAGTACTTC
15	TRBD2	TRBV28	NA	TRBJ2-2	CASSPSGGNTGELFF	TGTGCCAGCAGCCCTAGCGGGGGGAACACCGGGGAGCTGTTTTTT
15	TRBD2	TRBV5-1	NA	TRBJ2-7	CASSLAPAGGYEQYF	TGCGCCAGCAGCTTGGCCCCAGCGGGAGGCTACGAGCAGTACTTC
12	NA	TRBV24-1	NA	TRBJ2-2	CATGQPYGELFF	TGTGCCACCGGGCAGCCGTACGGGGAGCTGTTTTTT
14	NA	TRBV6-1	NA	TRBJ1-6	CATSWGGYGSPLHF	TGTGCCACTTCGTGGGGGGGGTATGGTTCACCCCTCCACTTT
12	TRBD1	TRBV25-1	NA	TRBJ2-5	CASGDSKETQYF	TGTGCCAGCGGGGACAGTAAAGAGACCCAGTACTTC